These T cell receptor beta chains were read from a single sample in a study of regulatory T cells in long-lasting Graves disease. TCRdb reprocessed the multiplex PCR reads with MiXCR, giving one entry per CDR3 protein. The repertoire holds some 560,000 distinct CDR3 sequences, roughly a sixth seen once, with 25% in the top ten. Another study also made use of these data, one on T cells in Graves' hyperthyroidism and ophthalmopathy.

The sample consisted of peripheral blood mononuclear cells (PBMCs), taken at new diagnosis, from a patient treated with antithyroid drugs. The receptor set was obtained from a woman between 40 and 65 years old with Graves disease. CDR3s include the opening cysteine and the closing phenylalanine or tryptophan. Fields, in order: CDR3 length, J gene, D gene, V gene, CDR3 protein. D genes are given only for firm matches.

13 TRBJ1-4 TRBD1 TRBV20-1 CSARGQSNEKLFF
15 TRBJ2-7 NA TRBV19 CASSIAGRSSYEQYF
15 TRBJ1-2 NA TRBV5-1 CASSQQASHNYGYTF
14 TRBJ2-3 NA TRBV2 CASANGFLTDTQYF
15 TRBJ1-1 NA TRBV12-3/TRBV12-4 CASSSPGHWGTEAFF
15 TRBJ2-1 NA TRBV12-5 CASGLVQGTYNEQFF
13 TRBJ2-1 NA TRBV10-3 CAISESAGNEQFF
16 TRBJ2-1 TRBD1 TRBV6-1 CASSETGASGYNEQFF
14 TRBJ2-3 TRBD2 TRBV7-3 CASSWGGSTDTQYF
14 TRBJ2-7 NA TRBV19 CASSMAGTPYEQYF
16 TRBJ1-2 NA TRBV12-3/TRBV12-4 CASSLGDHRTNYGYTF
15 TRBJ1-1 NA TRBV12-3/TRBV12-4 CASSLWTAMNTEAFF
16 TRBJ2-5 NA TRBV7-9 CASSLGEMLQQETQYF
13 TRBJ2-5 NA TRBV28 CASSPQGPETQYF
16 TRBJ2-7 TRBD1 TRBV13 CASSFLGGQGPYEQYF
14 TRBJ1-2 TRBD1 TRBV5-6 CASSLTGALYGYTF
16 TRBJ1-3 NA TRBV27 CASKKDGQISGNTIYF
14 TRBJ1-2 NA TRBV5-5 CASSLAMINYGYTF
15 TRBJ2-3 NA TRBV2 CASSEEFVGLDTQYF
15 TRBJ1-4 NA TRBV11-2 CASSPDETTNEKLFF
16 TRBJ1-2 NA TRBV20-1 CSAISQMKDRFYGYTF
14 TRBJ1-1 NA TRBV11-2 CASSPRTGSSEAFF
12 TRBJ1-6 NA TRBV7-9 CASTISGSPLHF
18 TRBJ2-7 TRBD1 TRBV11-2 CASSLGDGGRGRFYEQYF